This entry concerns a single TCR beta chain. No antigen is known for it. This record belongs to a study of long-term antiretroviral therapy in people with HIV. Study-wide context: Collection dates of the earliest samples fall about a decade before the 2015 immediate-ART recommendation.

With survey level as its setting, the immunoSEQ assay was v3.0. TCRdb's copy holds only in-frame clones and misses some; the assay was immunoSEQ multiplex PCR. This sample yields 20,000 to 25,000 clones, of which approximately 80% are seen a single time; 4.5% to 7% belongs to the top ten. At minimum, one pre-ART and two post-ART PBMC samples were obtained from each donor. Each HIV participant was treated in the United States. Study-level findings and limits: In samples taken after ART, diversity increased but remained below transplant donor control levels.

The sequences come from unsorted PBMCs, collected 0.2 years after starting antiretroviral therapy. The TCR comes from a woman in her thirties with HIV.

The CDR3 coding sequence is TGTGCCAGCAGACCTATGGGAGGGCCCTACGAGCAGTACTTC. Its protein product is CASRPMGGPYEQYF. The chain has TRBV28 and TRBJ2-7; 7 bases are a match to TRBD2. Germline V gene data show CDR1 as MDHEN and CDR2 as SYDVKM. The CDR3 runs to 14 residues. The ends lost 6 bases at V and 2 bases at J; junction bases unmatched: 7.